Included here is one T cell receptor beta chain sequence, with context. This record comes from a study of blood T cell dynamics during melanoma immunotherapy. Specified time point: pre-treatment baseline. Prior systemic cancer therapy, immunosuppressant use and other active malignancies excluded patients. This table comes from immunoSEQ multiplex PCR, and its TCRdb copy is limited to in-frame clones, with some not included. The sample holds roughly 10,000 clones; around 90% are singletons and the top ten take roughly 9.1%. The clonotype originates from a human donor with melanoma. The material sequenced was blood, taken from a patient treated with checkpoint blockade.

This CDR3 is CASSPLAGGPVGTGELFF. The CDR3 DNA sequence: TGTGCCAGCAGCCCACTAGCGGGAGGGCCGGTAGGCACCGGGGAGCTGTTTTTT. This chain links TRBV11-2 with TRBJ2-2, with TRBD2 matching over 13 bases. The CDR3 is made up of 18 amino acids. V lost 5 bases, J lost 4 bases, and 10 bases stayed unmatched. The germline V gene encodes CDR1 SGHAT and CDR2 FQNNGV.